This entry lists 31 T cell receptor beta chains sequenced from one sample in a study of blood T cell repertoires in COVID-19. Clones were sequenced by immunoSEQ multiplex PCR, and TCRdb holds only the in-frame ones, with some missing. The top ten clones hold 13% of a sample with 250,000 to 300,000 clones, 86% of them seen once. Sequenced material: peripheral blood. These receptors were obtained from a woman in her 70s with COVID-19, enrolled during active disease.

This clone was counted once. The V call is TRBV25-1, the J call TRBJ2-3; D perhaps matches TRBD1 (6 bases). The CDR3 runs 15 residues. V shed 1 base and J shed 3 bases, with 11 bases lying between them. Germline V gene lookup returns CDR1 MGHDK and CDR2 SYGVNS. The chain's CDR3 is CASSEFGQPTDTQYF. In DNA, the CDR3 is TGTGCCAGCAGTGAATTCGGACAGCCTACAGATACGCAGTATTTT.

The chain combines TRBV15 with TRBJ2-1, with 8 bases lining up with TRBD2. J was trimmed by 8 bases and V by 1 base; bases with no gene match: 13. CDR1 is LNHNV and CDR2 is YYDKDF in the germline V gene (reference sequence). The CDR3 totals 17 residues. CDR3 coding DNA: TGTGCCACCAGCAGAGTAAGGTCGGCGGGGGGTGACTATGAGCAGTTCTTC. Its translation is CATSRVRSAGGDYEQFF.

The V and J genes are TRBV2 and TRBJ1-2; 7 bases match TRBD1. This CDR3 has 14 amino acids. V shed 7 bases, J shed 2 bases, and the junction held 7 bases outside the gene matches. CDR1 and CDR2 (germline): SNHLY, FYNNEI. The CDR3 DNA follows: TGTGCCAGCAATCGACAGGGAACCAACTATGGCTACACCTTC. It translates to CASNRQGTNYGYTF.

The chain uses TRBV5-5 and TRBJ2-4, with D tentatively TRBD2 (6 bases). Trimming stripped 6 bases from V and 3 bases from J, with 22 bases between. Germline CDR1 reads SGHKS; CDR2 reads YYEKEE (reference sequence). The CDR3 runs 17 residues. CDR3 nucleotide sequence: TGTGCCAGCAATCCGGCGGGGCGCGAAGAGATCAAAAACATTCAGTACTTC. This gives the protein CASNPAGREEIKNIQYF.

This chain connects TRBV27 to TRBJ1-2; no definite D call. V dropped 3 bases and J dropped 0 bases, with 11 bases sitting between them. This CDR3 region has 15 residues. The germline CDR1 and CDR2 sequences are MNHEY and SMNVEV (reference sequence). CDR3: CASSLEGGTNYGYTF. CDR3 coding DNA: TGTGCCAGCAGTTTGGAGGGTGGGACTAACTATGGCTACACCTTC.

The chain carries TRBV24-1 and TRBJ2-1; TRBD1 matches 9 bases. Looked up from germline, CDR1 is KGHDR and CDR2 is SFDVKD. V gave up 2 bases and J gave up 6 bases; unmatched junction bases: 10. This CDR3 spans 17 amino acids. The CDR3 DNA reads TGTGCCACCAGTGATTCACCGGGACAGGGAACTGGCAATGAGCAGTTCTTC. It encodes CATSDSPGQGTGNEQFF.

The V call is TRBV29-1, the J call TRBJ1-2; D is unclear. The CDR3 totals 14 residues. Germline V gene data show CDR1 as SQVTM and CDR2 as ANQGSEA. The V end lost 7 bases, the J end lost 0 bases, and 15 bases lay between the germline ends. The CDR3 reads CSALDSKANYGYTF. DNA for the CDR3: TGCAGCGCCTTGGACTCTAAAGCTAACTATGGCTACACCTTC.

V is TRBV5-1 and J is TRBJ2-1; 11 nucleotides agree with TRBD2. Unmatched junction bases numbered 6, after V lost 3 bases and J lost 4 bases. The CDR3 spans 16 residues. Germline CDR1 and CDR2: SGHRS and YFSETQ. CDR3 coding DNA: TGCGCCAGCAGCTCACTGGGACTAGCGGATTACAATGAGCAGTTCTTC. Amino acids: CASSSLGLADYNEQFF.

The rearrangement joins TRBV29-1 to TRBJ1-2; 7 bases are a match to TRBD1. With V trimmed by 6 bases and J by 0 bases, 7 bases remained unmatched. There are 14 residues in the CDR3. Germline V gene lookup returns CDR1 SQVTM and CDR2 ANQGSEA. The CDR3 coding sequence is TGCAGCGTCAGACAGGGAACTACTAACTATGGCTACACCTTC. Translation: CSVRQGTTNYGYTF.

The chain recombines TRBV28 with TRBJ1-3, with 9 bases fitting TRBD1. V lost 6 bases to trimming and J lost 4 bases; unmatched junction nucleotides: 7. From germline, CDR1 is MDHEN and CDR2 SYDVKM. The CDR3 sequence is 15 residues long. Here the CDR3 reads CASRTQGARGNTIYF. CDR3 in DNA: TGTGCCAGCAGAACACAGGGGGCGCGGGGAAACACCATATATTTT.

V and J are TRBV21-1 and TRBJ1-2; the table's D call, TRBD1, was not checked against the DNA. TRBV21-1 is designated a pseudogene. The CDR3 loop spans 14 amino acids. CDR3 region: CASSKNRDLYGYTF. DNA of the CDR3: TGTGCCAGCAGCAAGAACAGGGATTTATATGGCTACACCTTC.

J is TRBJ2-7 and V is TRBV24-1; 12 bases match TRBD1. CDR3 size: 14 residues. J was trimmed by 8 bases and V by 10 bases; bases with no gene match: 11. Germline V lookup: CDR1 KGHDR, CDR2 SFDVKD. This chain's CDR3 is CATSPSRDRGQQYF. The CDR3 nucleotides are TGTGCCACATCTCCCAGCCGGGACAGGGGGCAGCAGTACTTC.

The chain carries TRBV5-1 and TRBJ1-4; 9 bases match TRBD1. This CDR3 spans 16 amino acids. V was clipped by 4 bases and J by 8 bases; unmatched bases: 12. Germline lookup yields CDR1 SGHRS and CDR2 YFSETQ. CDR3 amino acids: CASSPEPGQGGEKLFF. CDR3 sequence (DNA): TGCGCCAGCAGCCCAGAGCCGGGACAGGGCGGAGAAAAACTGTTTTTT.

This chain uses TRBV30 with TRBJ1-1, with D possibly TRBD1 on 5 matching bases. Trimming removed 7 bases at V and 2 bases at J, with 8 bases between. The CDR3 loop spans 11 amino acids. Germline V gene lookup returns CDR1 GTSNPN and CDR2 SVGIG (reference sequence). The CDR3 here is CASTDNTEAFF. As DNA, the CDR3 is TGTGCCTCGACAGATAACACTGAAGCTTTCTTT.

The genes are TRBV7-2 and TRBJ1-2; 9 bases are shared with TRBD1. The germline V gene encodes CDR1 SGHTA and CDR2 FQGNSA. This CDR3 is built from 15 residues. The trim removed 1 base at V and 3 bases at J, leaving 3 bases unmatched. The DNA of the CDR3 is TGTGCCAGCAGCTTAGTTACAGGGGGCGACTATGGCTACACCTTC. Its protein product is CASSLVTGGDYGYTF. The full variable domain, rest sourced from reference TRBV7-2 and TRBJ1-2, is GAGVSQSPSNKVTEKGKDVELRCDPISGHTALYWYRQSLGQGLEFLIYFQGNSAPDKSGLPSDRFSAERTGGSVSTLTIQRTQQEDSAVYLCASSLVTGGDYGYTFGSGTRLTVV.

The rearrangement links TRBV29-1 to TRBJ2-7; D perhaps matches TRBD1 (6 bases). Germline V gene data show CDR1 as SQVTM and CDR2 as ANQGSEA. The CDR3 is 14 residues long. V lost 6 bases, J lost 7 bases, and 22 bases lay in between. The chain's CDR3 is CSVSRGQGSGEQYF. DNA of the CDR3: TGCAGCGTCTCTAGAGGTCAGGGGTCGGGTGAGCAGTACTTC.

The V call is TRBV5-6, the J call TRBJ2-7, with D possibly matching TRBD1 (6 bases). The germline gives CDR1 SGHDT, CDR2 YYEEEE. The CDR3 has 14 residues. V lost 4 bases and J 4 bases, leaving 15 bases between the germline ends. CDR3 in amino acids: CASSPGVREYEQYF. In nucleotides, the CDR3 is TGTGCCAGCAGCCCAGGGGTCAGGGAATACGAGCAGTACTTC.

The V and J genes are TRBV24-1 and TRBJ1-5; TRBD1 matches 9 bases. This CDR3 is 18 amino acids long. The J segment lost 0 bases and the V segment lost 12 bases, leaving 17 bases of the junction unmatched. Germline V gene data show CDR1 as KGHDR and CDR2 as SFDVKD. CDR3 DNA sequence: TGTGCCGACAGCCGCCGGGACAGGGCACGTGATAGCAATCAGCCCCAGCATTTT. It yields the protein CADSRRDRARDSNQPQHF.

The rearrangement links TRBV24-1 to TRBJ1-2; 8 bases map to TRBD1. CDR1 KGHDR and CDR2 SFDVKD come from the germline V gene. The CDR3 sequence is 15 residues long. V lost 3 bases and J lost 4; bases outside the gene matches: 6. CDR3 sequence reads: CATSDPGQGPYGYTF. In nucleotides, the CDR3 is TGTGCCACCAGTGATCCCGGACAGGGTCCCTATGGCTACACCTTC.

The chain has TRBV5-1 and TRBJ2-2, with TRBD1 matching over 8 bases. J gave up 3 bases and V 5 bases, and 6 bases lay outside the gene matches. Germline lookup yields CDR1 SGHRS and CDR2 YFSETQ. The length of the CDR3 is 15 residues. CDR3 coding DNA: TGCGCCAGCAGTCTGGACAGGGTCGACACCGGGGAGCTGTTTTTT. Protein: CASSLDRVDTGELFF.

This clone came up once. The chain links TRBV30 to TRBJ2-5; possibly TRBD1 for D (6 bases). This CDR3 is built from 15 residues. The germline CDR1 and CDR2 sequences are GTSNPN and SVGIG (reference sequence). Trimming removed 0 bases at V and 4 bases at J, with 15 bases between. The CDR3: CAWSVRQGLGETQYF. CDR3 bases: TGTGCCTGGAGTGTAAGGCAGGGGTTAGGAGAGACCCAGTACTTC. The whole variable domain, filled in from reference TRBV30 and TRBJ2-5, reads SQTIHQWPATLVQPVGSPLSLECTVEGTSNPNLYWYRQAAGRGLQLLFYSVGIGQISSEVPQNLSASRPQDRQFILSSKKLLLSDSGFYLCAWSVRQGLGETQYFGPGTRLLVL.

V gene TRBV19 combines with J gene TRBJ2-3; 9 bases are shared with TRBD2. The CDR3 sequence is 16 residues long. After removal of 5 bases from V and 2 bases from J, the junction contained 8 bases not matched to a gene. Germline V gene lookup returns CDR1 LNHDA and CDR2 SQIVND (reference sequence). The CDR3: CASSSLAGGPTDTQYF. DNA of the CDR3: TGTGCCAGTAGTTCTTTGGCGGGGGGGCCCACAGATACGCAGTATTTT.

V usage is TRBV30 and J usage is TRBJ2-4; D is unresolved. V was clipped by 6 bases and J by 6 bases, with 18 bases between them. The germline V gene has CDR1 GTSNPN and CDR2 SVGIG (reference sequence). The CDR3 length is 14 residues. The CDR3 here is CACIIAPVTNIQYF. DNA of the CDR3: TGTGCCTGTATTATTGCTCCAGTTACAAACATTCAGTACTTC.

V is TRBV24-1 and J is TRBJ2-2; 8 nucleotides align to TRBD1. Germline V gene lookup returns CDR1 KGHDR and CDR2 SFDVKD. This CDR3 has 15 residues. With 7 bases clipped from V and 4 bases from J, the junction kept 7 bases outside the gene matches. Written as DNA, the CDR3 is TGTGCCACCAGCAAAGTTCAGGGGGCCACCGGGGAGCTGTTTTTT. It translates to CATSKVQGATGELFF.

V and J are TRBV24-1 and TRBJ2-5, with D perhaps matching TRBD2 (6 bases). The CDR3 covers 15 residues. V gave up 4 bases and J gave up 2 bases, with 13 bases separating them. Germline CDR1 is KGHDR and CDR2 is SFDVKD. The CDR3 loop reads CATSDPWRGQETQYF. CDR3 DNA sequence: TGTGCCACCAGTGACCCCTGGCGGGGACAAGAGACCCAGTACTTC.

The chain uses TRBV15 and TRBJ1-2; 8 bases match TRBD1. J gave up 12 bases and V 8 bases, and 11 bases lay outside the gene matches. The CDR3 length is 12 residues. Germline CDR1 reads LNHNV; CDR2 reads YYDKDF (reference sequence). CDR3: CATEAQTGVHTF. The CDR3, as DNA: TGTGCCACCGAAGCACAGACAGGGGTCCACACCTTC.

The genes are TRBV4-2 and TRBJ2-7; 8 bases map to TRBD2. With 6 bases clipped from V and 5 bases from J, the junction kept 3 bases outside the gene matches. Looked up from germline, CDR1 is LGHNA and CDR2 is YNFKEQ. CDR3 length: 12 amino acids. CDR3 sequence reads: CASRGRGDEQYF. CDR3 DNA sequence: TGTGCCAGCAGGGGGCGGGGGGACGAGCAGTACTTC.

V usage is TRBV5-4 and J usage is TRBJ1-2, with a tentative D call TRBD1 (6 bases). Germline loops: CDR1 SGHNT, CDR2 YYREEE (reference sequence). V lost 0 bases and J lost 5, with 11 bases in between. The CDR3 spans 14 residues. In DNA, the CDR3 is TGTGCCAGCAGCTTGGCGGAGGGGGGGTATGGCTACACCTTC. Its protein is CASSLAEGGYGYTF.

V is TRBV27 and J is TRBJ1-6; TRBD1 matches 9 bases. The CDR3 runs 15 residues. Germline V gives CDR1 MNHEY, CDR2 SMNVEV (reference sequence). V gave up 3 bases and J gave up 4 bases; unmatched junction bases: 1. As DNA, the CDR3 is TGTGCCAGCAGTTTTGACAGGGGGTATAATTCACCCCTCCACTTT. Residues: CASSFDRGYNSPLHF.

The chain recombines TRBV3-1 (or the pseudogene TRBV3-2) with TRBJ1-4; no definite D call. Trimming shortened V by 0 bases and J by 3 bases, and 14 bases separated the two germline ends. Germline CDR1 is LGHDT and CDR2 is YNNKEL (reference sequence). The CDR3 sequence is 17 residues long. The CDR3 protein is CASSQDSGRGANEKLFF. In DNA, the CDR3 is TGTGCCAGCAGCCAAGATAGTGGGCGGGGAGCTAATGAAAAACTGTTTTTT.

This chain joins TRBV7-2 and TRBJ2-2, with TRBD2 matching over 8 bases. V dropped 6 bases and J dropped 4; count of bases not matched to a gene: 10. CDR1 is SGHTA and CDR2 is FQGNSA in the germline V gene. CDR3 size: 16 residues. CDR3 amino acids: CASRPRGGPTTGELFF. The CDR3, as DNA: TGTGCCAGCAGACCTCGGGGGGGCCCTACCACCGGGGAGCTGTTTTTT.